This T cell receptor (beta chain) was retrieved from a study of cytotoxic CD8 clonotypes in ibrutinib-treated CLL. Overall study context: Partial responses numbered roughly 25 and complete responses 2; after a median around 63 months, about 14 stayed remitted and approximately twelve progressed.

For TCR beta libraries, around 1.8 micrograms of genomic DNA were obtained from cryopreserved PBMCs. Of note for this clone: Other DNA sequences in the sample encode the same CDR3.

With V trimmed by 5 bases and J by 0 bases, 3 bases remained unmatched. The CDR3 sequence is 13 residues long. Germline CDR1 is SQVTM and CDR2 is ANQGSEA. Investigators sought sequencing depths of between 1 in 200,000 and 1 in 1 million T cells. Sequencing was performed with immunoSEQ multiplex PCR; in TCRdb, only in-frame clones are kept and a portion is missing. The sample lists about 92,000 clones, about 74% occurring once. The sequencing here drew on PBMCs, taken after 24 months of ibrutinib treatment. This sequence originates from a human donor with chronic lymphocytic leukemia. This chain joins TRBV29-1 and TRBJ1-1; 7 bases match TRBD1. The CDR3 DNA reads TGCAGCGTTAACAGGGGTATGAACACTGAAGCTTTCTTT. It codes for CSVNRGMNTEAFF.